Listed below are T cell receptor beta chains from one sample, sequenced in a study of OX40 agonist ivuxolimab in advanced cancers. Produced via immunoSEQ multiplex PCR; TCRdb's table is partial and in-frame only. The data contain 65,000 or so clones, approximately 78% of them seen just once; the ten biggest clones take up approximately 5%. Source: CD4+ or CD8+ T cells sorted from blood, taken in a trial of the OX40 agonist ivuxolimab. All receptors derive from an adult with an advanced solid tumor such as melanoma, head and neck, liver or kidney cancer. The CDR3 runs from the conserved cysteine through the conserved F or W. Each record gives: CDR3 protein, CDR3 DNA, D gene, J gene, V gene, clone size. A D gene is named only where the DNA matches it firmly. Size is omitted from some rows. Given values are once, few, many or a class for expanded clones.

CATGPTVNEQYF TGTGCCACGGGGCCAACCGTCAACGAGCAGTACTTC - TRBJ2-7 TRBV6-1 -
CAISDHGMSNNEQFF TGTGCCATCAGCGACCACGGGATGTCGAACAATGAGCAGTTCTTC - TRBJ2-1 TRBV10-3 -
CASSLGLAGVNEQFF TGTGCCAGCAGCCTGGGACTAGCGGGGGTAAATGAGCAGTTCTTC TRBD2 TRBJ2-1 TRBV7-3 -
CASSITPRASNEKLFF TGTGCCAGCAGTATCACCCCCCGGGCCTCTAATGAAAAACTGTTTTTT - TRBJ1-4 TRBV27 -
CASSQGSTGPEYF TGCGCCAGCAGCCAGGGGTCGACAGGGCCGGAGTACTTC TRBD1 TRBJ2-7 TRBV4-3 -
CASSRNSGINQPQHF TGTGCCAGCAGCCGGAACTCAGGGATCAATCAGCCCCAGCATTTT - TRBJ1-5 TRBV7-6 -
CASRYDRGRGNGYTF TGTGCCAGCAGATATGACAGGGGGCGAGGGAATGGCTACACCTTC TRBD1 TRBJ1-2 TRBV7-9 -
CASRGPATDTQYF TGTGCCAGCAGGGGACCAGCCACAGATACGCAGTATTTT - TRBJ2-3 TRBV2 few
CATRGTPNPEKLFF TGTGCCACACGGGGTACACCAAACCCTGAAAAACTGTTTTTT - TRBJ1-4 TRBV19 -
CATSRDRGTGSHEQFF TGTGCCACCAGCAGAGATAGGGGGACAGGGAGCCATGAGCAGTTCTTC TRBD1 TRBJ2-1 TRBV15 -
CAISRTDNQPQHF TGTGCCATCAGCCGGACAGACAATCAGCCCCAGCATTTT - TRBJ1-5 TRBV10-3 -
CASSGTATNEKLFF TGTGCCAGTAGTGGGACAGCAACTAATGAAAAACTGTTTTTT TRBD1 TRBJ1-4 TRBV19 -
CASSLDGTTTYGYTF TGCGCCAGCAGCTTGGATGGGACAACGACCTATGGCTACACCTTC - TRBJ1-2 TRBV5-1 -
CASGSQGAKNIQYF TGTGCCAGCGGGTCACAGGGTGCCAAAAACATTCAGTACTTC - TRBJ2-4 TRBV5-4 once
CASSPPGQGAGGYTF TGTGCCAGCTCACCACCGGGACAGGGGGCTGGTGGCTACACCTTC TRBD1 TRBJ1-2 TRBV18 once
CASSWGTPNEKLFF TGTGCCAGCAGTTGGGGGACACCTAATGAAAAACTGTTTTTT - TRBJ1-4 TRBV6-5 -
CASLERGVGTDTQYF TGTGCCAGTCTCGAGCGGGGGGTCGGCACAGATACGCAGTATTTT TRBD2 TRBJ2-3 TRBV19 -
CASRRGDRDQPQHF TGTGCCAGCAGACGGGGCGACAGGGATCAGCCCCAGCATTTT TRBD1 TRBJ1-5 TRBV27 few
CAWTLNTEAFF TGTGCCTGGACTCTGAACACTGAAGCTTTCTTT - TRBJ1-1 TRBV30 -
CASSQVDAGRHQPQHF TGCGCCAGCAGCCAAGTGGATGCAGGGAGGCATCAGCCCCAGCATTTT - TRBJ1-5 TRBV4-1 few
CASRPTRGAPNQPQHF TGTGCCAGCAGACCCACCCGGGGGGCCCCAAACCAGCCCCAGCATTTT - TRBJ1-5 TRBV2 -
CASSEALMSGGYTF TGTGCCAGCAGTGAAGCGCTTATGTCCGGCGGCTACACCTTC - TRBJ1-2 TRBV2 -
CASSQGVFAGEKSYEQYF TGCGCCAGCAGCCAAGGTGTTTTCGCGGGAGAAAAGTCCTACGAGCAGTACTTC TRBD2 TRBJ2-7 TRBV4-3 -
CASSLMAGDEKLFF TGTGCCAGCAGCTTGATGGCAGGGGATGAAAAACTGTTTTTT - TRBJ1-4 TRBV5-8 -
CASTVGLATRTDTQYF TGCGCCAGCACGGTTGGACTAGCGACTCGCACAGATACGCAGTATTTT TRBD2 TRBJ2-3 TRBV5-1 -
CASSAQGAQADTQYF TGTGCCAGCAGCGCACAGGGGGCGCAGGCAGATACGCAGTATTTT TRBD1 TRBJ2-3 TRBV7-9 -
CASSSTGNIQYF TGTGCCAGCAGCTCAACTGGAAACATTCAGTACTTC - TRBJ2-4 TRBV7-2 -
CASSSGTGGGETQYF TGCGCCAGCAGCTCCGGGACAGGAGGGGGAGAGACCCAGTACTTC TRBD1 TRBJ2-5 TRBV5-1 -
CASSIAPGVIAEAFF TGTGCCAGTAGTATAGCTCCCGGTGTCATAGCTGAAGCTTTCTTT - TRBJ1-1 TRBV19 -
CASKLAGGGSYEQYF TGTGCCAGCAAACTAGCGGGAGGGGGCTCCTACGAGCAGTACTTC TRBD2 TRBJ2-7 TRBV6-6 -
CASSPGTVNQPQHF TGTGCCAGCTCACCCGGGACAGTCAATCAGCCCCAGCATTTT TRBD1 TRBJ1-5 TRBV18 -
CASSDRGPSSYNEQFF TGTGCCAGCAGCGACAGGGGCCCCAGCTCCTACAATGAGCAGTTCTTC TRBD1 TRBJ2-1 TRBV6-6 -
CASSLDRGPYGYTF TGTGCCAGCAGCTTAGACCGGGGACCCTATGGCTACACCTTC - TRBJ1-2 TRBV11-2 -
CATSAQGASEKLFF TGTGCCACCAGCGCCCAGGGGGCAAGTGAAAAACTGTTTTTT TRBD1 TRBJ1-4 TRBV6-8 once
CASRAILDAGELFF TGTGCCAGCAGAGCTATTTTAGATGCCGGGGAGCTGTTTTTT - TRBJ2-2 TRBV2 once
CASSFSGGSNTGELFF TGCGCCAGCTCCTTTAGCGGGGGCTCGAACACCGGGGAGCTGTTTTTT TRBD2 TRBJ2-2 TRBV5-1 -